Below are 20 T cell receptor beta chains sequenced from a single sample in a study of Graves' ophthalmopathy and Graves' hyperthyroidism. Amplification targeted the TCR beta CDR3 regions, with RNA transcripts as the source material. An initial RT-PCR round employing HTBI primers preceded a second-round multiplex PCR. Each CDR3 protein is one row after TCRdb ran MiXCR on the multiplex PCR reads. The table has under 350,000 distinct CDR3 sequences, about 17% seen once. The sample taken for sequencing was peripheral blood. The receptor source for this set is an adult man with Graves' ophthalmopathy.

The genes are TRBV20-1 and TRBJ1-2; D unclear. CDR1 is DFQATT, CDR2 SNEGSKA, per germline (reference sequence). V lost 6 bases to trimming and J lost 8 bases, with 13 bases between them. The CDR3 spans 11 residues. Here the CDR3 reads CSAREGWGYTF. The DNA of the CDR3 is TGCAGTGCGAGGGAGGGTTGGGGCTACACCTTC.

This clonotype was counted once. The CDR3 reads CSARAAETSRFYEQYF. CDR3 bases: TGCAGTGCTAGAGCGGCCGAAACTAGCCGTTTTTACGAGCAGTACTTC. The chain carries TRBV20-1 and TRBJ2-7, with D maybe TRBD2 (6 bases). This CDR3 region has 16 residues. Germline assignment: CDR1 DFQATT and CDR2 SNEGSKA (reference sequence). Trimming left V 1 base short and J 4 bases short, with 20 bases between.

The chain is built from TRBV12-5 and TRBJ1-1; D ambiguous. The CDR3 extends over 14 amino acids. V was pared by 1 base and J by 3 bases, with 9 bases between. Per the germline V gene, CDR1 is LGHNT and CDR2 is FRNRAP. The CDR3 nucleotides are TGTGCTAGTGGTTTGGGGGTTTTGGACACTGAAGCTTTCTTT. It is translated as CASGLGVLDTEAFF.

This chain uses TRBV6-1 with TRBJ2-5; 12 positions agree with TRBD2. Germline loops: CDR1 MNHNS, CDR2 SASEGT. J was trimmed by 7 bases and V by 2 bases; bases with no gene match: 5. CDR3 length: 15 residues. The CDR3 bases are TGTGCCAGCAGTGAACGGACTAGCGGGATTGGGACCCAGTACTTC. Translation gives CASSERTSGIGTQYF.

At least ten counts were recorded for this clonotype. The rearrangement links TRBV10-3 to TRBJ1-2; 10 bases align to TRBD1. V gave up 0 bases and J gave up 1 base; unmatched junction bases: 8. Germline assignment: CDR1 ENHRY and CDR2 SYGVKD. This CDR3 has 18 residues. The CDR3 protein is CAISESRDRGTINYGYTF. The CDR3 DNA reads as TGTGCCATCAGTGAGTCGCGGGACAGGGGCACCATTAACTATGGCTACACCTTC.

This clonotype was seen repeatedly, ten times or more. The CDR3, as DNA: TGTGCTAGTGCCTTCGAGCGTGGCGGGGAGCTGTTTTTT. It is translated as CASAFERGGELFF. J is TRBJ2-2 and V is TRBV12-5, with no clear D. Germline V CDR1 and CDR2: LGHNT, FRNRAP. V was trimmed by 7 bases and J by 7 bases, leaving 13 bases between them. The CDR3 has 13 residues.

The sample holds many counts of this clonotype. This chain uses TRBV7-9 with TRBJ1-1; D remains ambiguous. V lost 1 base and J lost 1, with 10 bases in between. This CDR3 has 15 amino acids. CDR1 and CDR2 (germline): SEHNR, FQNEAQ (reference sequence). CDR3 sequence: CASSLEGSPNTEAFF. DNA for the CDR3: TGTGCCAGCAGCTTAGAGGGCAGCCCGAACACTGAAGCTTTCTTT.

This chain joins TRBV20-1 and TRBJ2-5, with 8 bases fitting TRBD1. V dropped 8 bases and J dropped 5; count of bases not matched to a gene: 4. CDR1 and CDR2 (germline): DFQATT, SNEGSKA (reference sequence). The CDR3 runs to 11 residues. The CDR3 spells CSRTGGETQYF. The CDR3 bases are TGCAGTCGTACAGGGGGGGAGACCCAGTACTTC.

DNA for the CDR3: TGTGCCAGCAGTTACGTCATGCCAAGACAGGGGGCCACCTACGAGCAGTACTTC. It codes for CASSYVMPRQGATYEQYF. This chain joins TRBV6-2 or TRBV6-3 and TRBJ2-7, with TRBD1 identical over 10 bases. Germline assignment: CDR1 MNHEY and CDR2 SVGEGT. The CDR3 has 18 residues. Losses at the gene ends were 2 bases for V and 2 bases for J; bases not matched to a gene: 12.

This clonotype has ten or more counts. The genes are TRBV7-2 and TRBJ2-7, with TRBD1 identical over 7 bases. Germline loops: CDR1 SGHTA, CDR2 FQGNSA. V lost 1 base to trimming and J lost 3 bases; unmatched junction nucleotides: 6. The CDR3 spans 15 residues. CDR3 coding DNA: TGTGCCAGCAGCTTAGGACAGGGAATAGTCTACGAGCAGTACTTC. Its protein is CASSLGQGIVYEQYF.

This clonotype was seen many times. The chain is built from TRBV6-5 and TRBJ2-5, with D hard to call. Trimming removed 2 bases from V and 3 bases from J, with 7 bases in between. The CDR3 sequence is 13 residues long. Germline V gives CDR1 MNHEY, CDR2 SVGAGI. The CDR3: CASSYLSEETQYF. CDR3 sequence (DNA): TGTGCCAGCAGTTACCTATCCGAAGAGACCCAGTACTTC.

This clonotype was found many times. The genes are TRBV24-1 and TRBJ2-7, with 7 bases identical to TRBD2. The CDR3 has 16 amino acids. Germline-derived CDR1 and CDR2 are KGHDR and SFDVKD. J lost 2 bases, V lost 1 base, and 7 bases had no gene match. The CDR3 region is CATSDFGRESAYEQYF. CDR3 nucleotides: TGTGCCACCAGTGATTTTGGGCGGGAGTCCGCCTACGAGCAGTACTTC.

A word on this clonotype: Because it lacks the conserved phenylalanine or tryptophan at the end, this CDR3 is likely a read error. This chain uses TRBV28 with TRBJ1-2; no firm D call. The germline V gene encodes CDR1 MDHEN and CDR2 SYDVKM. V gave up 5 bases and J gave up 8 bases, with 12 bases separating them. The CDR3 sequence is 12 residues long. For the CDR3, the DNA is TGTGCCAGCAGTGGGCCTTCTTGGGGCTACACCCTC. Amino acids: CASSGPSWGYTL.

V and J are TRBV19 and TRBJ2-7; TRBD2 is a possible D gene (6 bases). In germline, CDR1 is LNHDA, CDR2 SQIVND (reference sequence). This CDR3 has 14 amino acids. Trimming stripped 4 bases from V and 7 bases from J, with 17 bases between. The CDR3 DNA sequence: TGTGCCAGTAGTAGCGGGACCGGGGGAGAGGAGCAGTACTTC. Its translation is CASSSGTGGEEQYF.

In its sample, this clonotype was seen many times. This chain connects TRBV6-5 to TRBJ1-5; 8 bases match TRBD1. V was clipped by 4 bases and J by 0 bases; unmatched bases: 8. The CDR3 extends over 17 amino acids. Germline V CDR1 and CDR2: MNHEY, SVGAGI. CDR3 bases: TGTGCCAGCAGTTCCGGGACAGGCTCATATAGCAATCAGCCCCAGCATTTT. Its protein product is CASSSGTGSYSNQPQHF.

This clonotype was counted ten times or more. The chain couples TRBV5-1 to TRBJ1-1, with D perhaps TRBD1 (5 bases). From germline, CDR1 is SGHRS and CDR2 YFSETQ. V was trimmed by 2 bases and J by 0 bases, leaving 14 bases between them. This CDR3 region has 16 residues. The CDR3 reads CASSFLDAGMNTEAFF. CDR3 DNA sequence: TGCGCCAGCAGCTTCCTAGACGCAGGGATGAACACTGAAGCTTTCTTT.

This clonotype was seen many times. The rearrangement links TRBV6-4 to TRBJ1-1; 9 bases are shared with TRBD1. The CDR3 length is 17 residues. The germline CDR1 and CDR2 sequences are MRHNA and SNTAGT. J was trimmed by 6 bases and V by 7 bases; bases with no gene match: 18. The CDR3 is CASNLSAWGQGLAEAFF. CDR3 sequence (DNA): TGTGCCAGCAACCTTTCAGCCTGGGGACAGGGTCTTGCTGAAGCTTTCTTT.

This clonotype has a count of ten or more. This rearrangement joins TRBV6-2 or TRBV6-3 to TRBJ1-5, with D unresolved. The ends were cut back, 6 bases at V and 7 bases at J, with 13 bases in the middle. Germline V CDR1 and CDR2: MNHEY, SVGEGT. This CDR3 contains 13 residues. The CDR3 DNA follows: TGTGCCAGCAGGCAAACACAAGCACAGCCCCAGCATTTT. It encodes CASRQTQAQPQHF.

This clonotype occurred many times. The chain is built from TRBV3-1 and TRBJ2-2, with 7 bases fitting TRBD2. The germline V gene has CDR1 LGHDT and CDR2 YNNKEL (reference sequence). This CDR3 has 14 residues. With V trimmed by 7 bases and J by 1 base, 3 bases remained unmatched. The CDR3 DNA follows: TGTGCCAGCAAGGGAGGGCTGAACACCGGGGAGCTGTTTTTT. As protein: CASKGGLNTGELFF.

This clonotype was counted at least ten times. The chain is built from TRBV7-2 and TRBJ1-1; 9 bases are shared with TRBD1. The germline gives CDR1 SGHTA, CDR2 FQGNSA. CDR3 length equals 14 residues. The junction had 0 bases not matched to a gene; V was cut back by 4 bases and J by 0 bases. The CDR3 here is CASSWDRVNTEAFF. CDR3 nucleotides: TGTGCCAGCAGCTGGGACAGGGTGAACACTGAAGCTTTCTTT. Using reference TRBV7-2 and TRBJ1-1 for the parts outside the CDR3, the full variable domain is GAGVSQSPSNKVTEKGKDVELRCDPISGHTALYWYRQSLGQGLEFLIYFQGNSAPDKSGLPSDRFSAERTGGSVSTLTIQRTQQEDSAVYLCASSWDRVNTEAFFGQGTRLTVV.